These 9 T cell receptor beta chains were all obtained from the same sample, sequenced in a study of T-cell memory formation after mild COVID-19. TCRdb used MiXCR to reprocess the 5' RACE reads, holding one entry per CDR3 protein. The sample includes about 440,000 distinct CDR3 sequences, around 20% of them seen just once. The sequenced sample consisted of PBMCs or a T cell subset sorted from them (not recorded which). These receptors were collected from an adult woman who had mild COVID-19 (a few samples of this study predate the infection). Cell type and time point are not known.

This clonotype was counted only a few times. The V call is TRBV7-6, the J call TRBJ2-7, with D tentatively TRBD2 (5 bases). CDR3 size: 16 residues. V gave up 2 bases and J gave up 0 bases, with 14 bases separating them. CDR1 is SGHVS, CDR2 FNYEAQ, per germline. The CDR3 spells CASSLQGGPTSYEQYF. The CDR3 region has the DNA TGTGCCAGCAGCTTACAAGGCGGGCCTACCTCCTACGAGCAGTACTTC. The full variable domain, completed using reference TRBV7-6 and TRBJ2-7, is GAGVSQSPRYKVTKRGQDVALRCDPISGHVSLYWYRQALGQGPEFLTYFNYEAQQDKSGLPNDRFSAERPEGSISTLTIQRTEQRDSAMYRCASSLQGGPTSYEQYFGPGTRLTVT.

The V call is TRBV24-1, the J call TRBJ2-1, with 8 positions matching TRBD1. Trimming at V came to 1 base and at J to 4 bases, leaving 5 bases not matched to a gene. CDR1 is KGHDR and CDR2 is SFDVKD in the germline V gene. There are 16 residues in the CDR3. The CDR3 DNA is TGTGCCACCAGTGATTTTCAGGGGGCCCTTTACAATGAGCAGTTCTTC. Translation: CATSDFQGALYNEQFF.

In this sample, this clonotype turned up many times. The CDR3 protein is CASSQGQNTGELFF. The DNA for the CDR3 is TGTGCCAGCAGCCAAGGACAGAACACCGGGGAGCTGTTTTTT. The chain employs TRBV3-1 and TRBJ2-2; D unclear. This CDR3 region has 14 residues. V lost 1 base and J 1 base, leaving 4 bases between the germline ends. Germline V gene lookup returns CDR1 LGHDT and CDR2 YNNKEL (reference sequence). The whole variable domain, filled in from reference TRBV3-1 and TRBJ2-2, reads DTAVSQTPKYLVTQMGNDKSIKCEQNLGHDTMYWYKQDSKKFLKIMFSYNNKELIINETVPNRFSPKSPDKAHLNLHINSLELGDSAVYFCASSQGQNTGELFFGEGSRLTVL.

This chain uses TRBV4-1 with TRBJ1-2; D remains unclear. Germline CDR1 is MGHRA and CDR2 is YSYEKL. CDR3 length equals 16 residues. V was clipped by 0 bases and J by 8 bases, with 19 bases between them. In nucleotides, the CDR3 is TGCGCCAGCAGCCAAGAGGACGGCTACTATGAGGACGGCTACACCTTC. The encoded protein is CASSQEDGYYEDGYTF.

The sample holds a few counts of this clonotype. This chain joins TRBV6-6 and TRBJ1-1; D perhaps matches TRBD1 (5 bases). This CDR3 has 14 residues. V was trimmed by 5 bases and J by 7 bases, leaving 17 bases between them. In germline, CDR1 is MNHNY, CDR2 SVGAGI (reference sequence). CDR3 protein: CASSKRSGPIEAFF. The CDR3 coding sequence is TGTGCCAGCAGTAAACGCTCGGGACCGATTGAAGCTTTCTTT.

Ten or more counts support this clonotype. V gene TRBV7-9 combines with J gene TRBJ1-1; D unresolved. V was shortened by 5 bases and J by 0 bases, with 7 bases between the two germline ends. The CDR3 runs to 13 residues. Germline CDR1 is SEHNR and CDR2 is FQNEAQ (reference sequence). This CDR3 is CASSLDMNTEAFF. The CDR3 DNA reads as TGTGCCAGCAGCCTTGACATGAACACTGAAGCTTTCTTT.

Only a few counts were recorded for this clonotype. This rearrangement joins TRBV20-1 to TRBJ1-2; weak D call: TRBD1 (5 bases). V gave up 3 bases and J gave up 3 bases, with 8 bases separating them. The germline V gene has CDR1 DFQATT and CDR2 SNEGSKA (reference sequence). The CDR3 has 12 residues. The chain's CDR3 is CSASGGHYGYTF. CDR3 coding DNA: TGCAGTGCTAGCGGGGGTCACTATGGCTACACCTTC.

V gene TRBV19 combines with J gene TRBJ1-1; no clear D. The CDR3 is made up of 12 amino acids. Per germline, CDR1 LNHDA and CDR2 SQIVND (reference sequence). The V end lost 6 bases, the J end lost 0 bases, and 5 bases lay between the germline ends. The CDR3 is CASRILNTEAFF. The CDR3 bases are TGTGCCAGTAGAATCTTGAACACTGAAGCTTTCTTT.

The chain has TRBV7-9 and TRBJ1-1, with TRBD1 identical over 9 bases. The germline CDR1 and CDR2 sequences are SEHNR and FQNEAQ (reference sequence). The V gene end was trimmed by 1 base and the J gene end by 5 bases; junction bases not matched to a gene: 5. This CDR3 contains 15 residues. CDR3: CASSLGDREGTEAFF. Here the CDR3 DNA reads TGTGCCAGCAGCTTAGGGGACAGGGAGGGTACTGAAGCTTTCTTT. The whole variable domain, filled in from reference TRBV7-9 and TRBJ1-1, reads DTGVSQNPRHKITKRGQNVTFRCDPISEHNRLYWYRQTLGQGPEFLTYFQNEAQLEKSRLLSDRFSAERPKGSFSTLEIQRTEQGDSAMYLCASSLGDREGTEAFFGQGTRLTVV.